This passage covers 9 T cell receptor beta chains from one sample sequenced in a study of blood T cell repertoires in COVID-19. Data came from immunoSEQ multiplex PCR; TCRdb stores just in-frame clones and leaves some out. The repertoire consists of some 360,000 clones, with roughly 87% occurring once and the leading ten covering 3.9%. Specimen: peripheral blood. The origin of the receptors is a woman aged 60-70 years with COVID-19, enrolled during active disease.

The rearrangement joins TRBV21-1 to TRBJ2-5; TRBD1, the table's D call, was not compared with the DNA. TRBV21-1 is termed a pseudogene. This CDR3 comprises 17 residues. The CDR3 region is CASSKEGGGTGKETQYF. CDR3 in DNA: TGTGCCAGCAGCAAAGAAGGCGGGGGGACAGGGAAAGAGACCCAGTACTTC.

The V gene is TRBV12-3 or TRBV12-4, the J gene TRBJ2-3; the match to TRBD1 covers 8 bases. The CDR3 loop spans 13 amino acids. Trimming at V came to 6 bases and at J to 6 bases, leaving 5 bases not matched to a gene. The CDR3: CASSRRDRDTQYF. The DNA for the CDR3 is TGTGCCAGCAGCAGGAGGGACAGGGATACGCAGTATTTT.

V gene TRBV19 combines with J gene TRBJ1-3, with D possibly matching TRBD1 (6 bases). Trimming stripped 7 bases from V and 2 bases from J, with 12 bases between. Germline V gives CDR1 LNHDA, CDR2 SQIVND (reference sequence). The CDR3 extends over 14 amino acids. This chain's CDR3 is CASTGGGPGNTIYF. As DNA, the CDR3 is TGTGCCAGTACCGGCGGGGGCCCTGGAAACACCATATATTTT.

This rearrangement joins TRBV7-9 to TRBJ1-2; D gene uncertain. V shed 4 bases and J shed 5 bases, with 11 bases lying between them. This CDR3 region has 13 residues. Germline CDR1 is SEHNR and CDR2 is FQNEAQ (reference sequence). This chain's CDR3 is CASSSNAGYGYTF. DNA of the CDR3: TGTGCCAGCAGCTCCAACGCCGGTTATGGCTACACCTTC. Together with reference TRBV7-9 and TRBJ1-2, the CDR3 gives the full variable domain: DTGVSQNPRHKITKRGQNVTFRCDPISEHNRLYWYRQTLGQGPEFLTYFQNEAQLEKSRLLSDRFSAERPKGSFSTLEIQRTEQGDSAMYLCASSSNAGYGYTFGSGTRLTVV.

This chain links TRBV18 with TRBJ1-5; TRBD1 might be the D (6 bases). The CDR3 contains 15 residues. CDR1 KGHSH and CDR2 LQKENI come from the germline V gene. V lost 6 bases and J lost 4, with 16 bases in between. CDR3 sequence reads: CASSPSGGANQPQHF. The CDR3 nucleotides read TGTGCCAGCTCCCCCTCCGGGGGGGCGAATCAGCCCCAGCATTTT.

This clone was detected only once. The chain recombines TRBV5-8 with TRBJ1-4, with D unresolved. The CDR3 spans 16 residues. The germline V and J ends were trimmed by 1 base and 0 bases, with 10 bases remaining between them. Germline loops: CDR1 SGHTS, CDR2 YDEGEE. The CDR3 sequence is CASSLRLSATNEKLFF. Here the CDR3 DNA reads TGTGCCAGCAGCTTGCGACTATCTGCAACTAATGAAAAACTGTTTTTT.

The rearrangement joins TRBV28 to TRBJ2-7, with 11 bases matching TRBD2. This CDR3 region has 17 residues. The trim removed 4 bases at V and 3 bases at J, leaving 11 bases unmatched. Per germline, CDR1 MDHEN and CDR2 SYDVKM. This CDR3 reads CASSSPPGSGGVYEQYF. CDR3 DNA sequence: TGTGCCAGCAGTTCCCCTCCGGGTAGCGGGGGGGTCTACGAGCAGTACTTC.

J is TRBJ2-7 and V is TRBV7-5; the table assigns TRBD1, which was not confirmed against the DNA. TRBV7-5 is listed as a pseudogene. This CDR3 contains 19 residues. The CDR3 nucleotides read TGTGTCAGAAGCTTAGCTTGGGACAGGGGGTCCGAGCCGACCTACGAGCAGTACTTC. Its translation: CVRSLAWDRGSEPTYEQYF.

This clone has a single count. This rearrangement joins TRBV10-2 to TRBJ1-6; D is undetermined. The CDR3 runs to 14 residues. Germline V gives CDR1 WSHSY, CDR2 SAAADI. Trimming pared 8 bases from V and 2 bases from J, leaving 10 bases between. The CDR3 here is CASGSAAYNSPLHF. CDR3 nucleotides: TGCGCCAGCGGCAGCGCTGCCTATAATTCACCCCTCCACTTT.